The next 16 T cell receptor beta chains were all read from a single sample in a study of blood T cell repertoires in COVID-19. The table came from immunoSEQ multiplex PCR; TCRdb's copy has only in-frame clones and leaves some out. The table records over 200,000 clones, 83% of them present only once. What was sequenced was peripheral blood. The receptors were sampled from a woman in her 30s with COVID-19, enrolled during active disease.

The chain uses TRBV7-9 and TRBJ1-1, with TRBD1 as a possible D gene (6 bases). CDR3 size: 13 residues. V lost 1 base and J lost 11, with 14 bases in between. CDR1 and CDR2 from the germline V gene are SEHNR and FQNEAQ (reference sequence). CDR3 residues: CASSLDLQGTAFF. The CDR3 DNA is TGTGCCAGCAGCTTAGACTTGCAGGGGACGGCTTTCTTT.

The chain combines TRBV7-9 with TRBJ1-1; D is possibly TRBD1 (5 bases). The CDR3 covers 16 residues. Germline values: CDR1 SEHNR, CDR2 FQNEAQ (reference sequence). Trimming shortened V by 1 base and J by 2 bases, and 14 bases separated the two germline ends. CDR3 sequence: CASSLDGGFYNTEAFF. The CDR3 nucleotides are TGTGCCAGCAGCTTAGACGGGGGGTTTTACAACACTGAAGCTTTCTTT.

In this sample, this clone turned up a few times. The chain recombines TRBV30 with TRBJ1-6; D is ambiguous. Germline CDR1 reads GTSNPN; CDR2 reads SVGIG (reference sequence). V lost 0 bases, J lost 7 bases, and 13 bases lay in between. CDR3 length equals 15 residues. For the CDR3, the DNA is TGTGCCTGGAGTGTCGGACGGAGAGGGAATTCACCCCTCCACTTT. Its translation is CAWSVGRRGNSPLHF.

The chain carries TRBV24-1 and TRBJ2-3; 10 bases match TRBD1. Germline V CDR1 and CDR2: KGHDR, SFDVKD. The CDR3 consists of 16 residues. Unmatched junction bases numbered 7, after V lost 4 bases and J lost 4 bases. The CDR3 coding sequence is TGTGCCACCAGTGACCCCCGACAGGGGGCCGCAGATACGCAGTATTTT. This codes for CATSDPRQGAADTQYF.

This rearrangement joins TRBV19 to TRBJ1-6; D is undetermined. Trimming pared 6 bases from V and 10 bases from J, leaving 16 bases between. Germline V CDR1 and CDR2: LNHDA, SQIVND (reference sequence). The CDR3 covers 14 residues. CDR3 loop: CASRLSQVESPLHF. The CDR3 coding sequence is TGTGCCAGTAGGCTGTCTCAGGTAGAGTCACCCCTCCACTTT.

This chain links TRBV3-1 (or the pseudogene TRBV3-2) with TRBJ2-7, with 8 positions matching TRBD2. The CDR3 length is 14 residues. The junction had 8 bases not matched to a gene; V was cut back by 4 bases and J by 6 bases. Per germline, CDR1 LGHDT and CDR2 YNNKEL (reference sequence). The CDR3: CASSLSGLAAEQYF. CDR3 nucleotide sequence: TGTGCCAGCAGCCTCTCCGGACTAGCTGCCGAGCAGTACTTC.

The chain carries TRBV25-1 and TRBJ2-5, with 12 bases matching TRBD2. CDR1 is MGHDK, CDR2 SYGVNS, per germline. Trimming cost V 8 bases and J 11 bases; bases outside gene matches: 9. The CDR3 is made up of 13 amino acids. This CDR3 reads CASETSGGPLQYF. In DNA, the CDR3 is TGTGCCAGCGAGACTAGCGGGGGTCCCTTACAGTACTTC.

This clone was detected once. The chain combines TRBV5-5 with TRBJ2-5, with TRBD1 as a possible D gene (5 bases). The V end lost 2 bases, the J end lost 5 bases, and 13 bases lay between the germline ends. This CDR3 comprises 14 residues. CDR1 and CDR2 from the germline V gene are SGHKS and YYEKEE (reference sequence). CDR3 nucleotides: TGTGCCAGCAGCTTAAGACAGCCCCAGGAGACCCAGTACTTC. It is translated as CASSLRQPQETQYF.

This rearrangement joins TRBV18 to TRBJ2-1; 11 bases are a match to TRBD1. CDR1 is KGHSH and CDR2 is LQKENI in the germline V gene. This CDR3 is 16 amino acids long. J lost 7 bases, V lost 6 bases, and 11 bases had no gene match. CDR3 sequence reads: CASSPYPDRGPNEQFF. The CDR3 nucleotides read TGTGCCAGCTCCCCCTATCCGGACAGGGGGCCTAATGAGCAGTTCTTC.

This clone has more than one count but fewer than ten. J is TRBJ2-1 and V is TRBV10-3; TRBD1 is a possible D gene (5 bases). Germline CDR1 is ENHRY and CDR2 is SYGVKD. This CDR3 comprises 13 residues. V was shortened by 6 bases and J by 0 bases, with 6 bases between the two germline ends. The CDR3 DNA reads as TGTGCCATCAGCGACAGCTCCTACAATGAGCAGTTCTTC. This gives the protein CAISDSSYNEQFF.

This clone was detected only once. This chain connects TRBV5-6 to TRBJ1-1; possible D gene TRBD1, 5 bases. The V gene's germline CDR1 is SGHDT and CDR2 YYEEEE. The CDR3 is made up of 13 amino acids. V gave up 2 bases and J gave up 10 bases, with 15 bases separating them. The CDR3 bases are TGTGCCAGCAGCTTTGGACAAGATCTACCAGCTTTCTTT. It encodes CASSFGQDLPAFF. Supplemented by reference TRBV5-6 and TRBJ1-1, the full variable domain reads DAGVTQSPTHLIKTRGQQVTLRCSPKSGHDTVSWYQQALGQGPQFIFQYYEEEERQRGNFPDRFSGHQFPNYSSELNVNALLLGDSALYLCASSFGQDLPAFFGQGTRLTVV.

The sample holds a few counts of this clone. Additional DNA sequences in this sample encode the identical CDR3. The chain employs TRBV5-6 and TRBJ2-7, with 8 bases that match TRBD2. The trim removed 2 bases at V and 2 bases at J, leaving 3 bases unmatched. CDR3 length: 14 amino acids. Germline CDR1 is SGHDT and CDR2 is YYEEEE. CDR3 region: CASSFPGLAYEQYF. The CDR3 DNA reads TGTGCCAGCAGCTTCCCGGGACTAGCCTACGAGCAGTACTTC.

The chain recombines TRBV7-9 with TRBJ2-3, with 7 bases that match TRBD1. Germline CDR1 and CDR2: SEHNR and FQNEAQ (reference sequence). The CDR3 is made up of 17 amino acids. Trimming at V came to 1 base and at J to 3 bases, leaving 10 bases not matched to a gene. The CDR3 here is CASSLVYRGEETDTQYF. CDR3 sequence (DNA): TGTGCCAGCAGCTTAGTCTACAGGGGAGAAGAGACAGATACGCAGTATTTT. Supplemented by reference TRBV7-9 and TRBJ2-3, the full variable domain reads DTGVSQNPRHKITKRGQNVTFRCDPISEHNRLYWYRQTLGQGPEFLTYFQNEAQLEKSRLLSDRFSAERPKGSFSTLEIQRTEQGDSAMYLCASSLVYRGEETDTQYFGPGTRLTVL.

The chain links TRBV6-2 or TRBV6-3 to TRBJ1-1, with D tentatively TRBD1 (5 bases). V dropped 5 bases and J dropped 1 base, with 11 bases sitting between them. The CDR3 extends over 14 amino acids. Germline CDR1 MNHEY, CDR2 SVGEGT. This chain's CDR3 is CASSSHTGNTEAFF. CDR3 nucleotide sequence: TGTGCCAGCAGTAGCCATACAGGGAACACTGAAGCTTTCTTT.

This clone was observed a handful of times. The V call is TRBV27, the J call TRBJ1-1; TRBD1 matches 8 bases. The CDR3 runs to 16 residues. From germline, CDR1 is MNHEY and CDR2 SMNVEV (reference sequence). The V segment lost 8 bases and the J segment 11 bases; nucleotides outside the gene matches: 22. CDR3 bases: TGTGCCAGCCATGGGGTCCGGCGACAGGGGTGTGACGGTGCTTTCTTT. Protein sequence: CASHGVRRQGCDGAFF.

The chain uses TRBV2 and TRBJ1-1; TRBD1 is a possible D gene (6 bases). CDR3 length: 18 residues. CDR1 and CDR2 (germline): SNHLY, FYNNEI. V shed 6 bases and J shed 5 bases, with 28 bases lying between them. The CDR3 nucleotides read TGTGCCAGCAGACACCGAGTCTTGAAGGGGGACCTGGGAACTGAAGCTTTCTTT. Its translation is CASRHRVLKGDLGTEAFF. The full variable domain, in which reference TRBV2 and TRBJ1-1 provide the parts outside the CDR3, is EPEVTQTPSHQVTQMGQEVILRCVPISNHLYFYWYRQILGQKVEFLVSFYNNEISEKSEIFDDQFSVERPDGSNFTLKIRSTKLEDSAMYFCASRHRVLKGDLGTEAFFGQGTRLTVV.